The present T cell receptor beta chain was sequenced within a study of siplizumab effects on memory and regulatory T cells. Study results and caveats: The alloreactive clones that mapped to unstimulated subsets made up only a minor fraction.

In the mixed lymphocyte reaction, cells were cocultured for roughly six days at 37°C. Comments on this clone: Its matching antigen is unknown.

The method was immunoSEQ multiplex PCR; TCRdb's version includes in-frame clones alone and lacks a portion of them. The table includes almost 20,000 clones, approximately 40% detected once. The CDR3 is 15 amino acids. Germline lookup yields CDR1 MNHNY and CDR2 SVGAGI (reference sequence). Trimming took 5 bases from V and 0 from J, leaving 13 bases between them. The sample taken for sequencing was CFSE-low (dividing) CD4+ T cells sorted from an allogeneic mixed lymphocyte reaction. This receptor was taken from a human donor in good health; the cells came from an allogeneic mixed lymphocyte reaction. Some clones in this sample may be carry-over from other donors' samples. V gene TRBV6-6 combines with J gene TRBJ1-2; D perhaps matches TRBD1 (6 bases). Here the CDR3 reads CASSRTTGSNYGYTF. The DNA for the CDR3 is TGTGCCAGCAGTCGCACGACAGGTTCTAACTATGGCTACACCTTC.